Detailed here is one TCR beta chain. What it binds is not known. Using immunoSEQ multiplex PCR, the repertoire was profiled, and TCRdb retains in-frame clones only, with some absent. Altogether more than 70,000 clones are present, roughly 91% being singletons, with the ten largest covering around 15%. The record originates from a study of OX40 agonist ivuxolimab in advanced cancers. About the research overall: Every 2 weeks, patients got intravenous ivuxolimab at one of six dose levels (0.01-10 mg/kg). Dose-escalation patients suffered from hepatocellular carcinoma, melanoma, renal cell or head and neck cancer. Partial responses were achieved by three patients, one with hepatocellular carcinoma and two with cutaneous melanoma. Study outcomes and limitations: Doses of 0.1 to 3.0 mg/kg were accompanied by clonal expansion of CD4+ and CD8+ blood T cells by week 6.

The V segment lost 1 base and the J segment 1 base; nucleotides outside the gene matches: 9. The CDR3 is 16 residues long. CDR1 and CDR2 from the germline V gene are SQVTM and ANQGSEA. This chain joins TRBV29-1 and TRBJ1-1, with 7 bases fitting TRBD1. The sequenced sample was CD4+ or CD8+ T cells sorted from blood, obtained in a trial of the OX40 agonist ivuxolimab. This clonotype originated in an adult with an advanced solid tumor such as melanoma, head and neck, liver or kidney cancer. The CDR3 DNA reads TGCAGCGTTGAAGGGGAATGGGACAGCCCGAACACTGAAGCTTTCTTT. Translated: CSVEGEWDSPNTEAFF.